This TCR beta chain originates from a study of shared clonotypes between healthy human individuals. This CDR3 is 18 amino acids long. Germline trimming cut 2 bases from V and 4 bases from J; bases unmatched to any gene: 13. Germline V gene lookup returns CDR1 LGHNA and CDR2 YNFKEQ. Note on this clone: Its antigen is unidentified.

The study's findings and limits: Clonotype sharing among donors likely depends on sequencing depth.

Recent acute infections and vaccinations were absent in the healthy HIV-negative adult donors. Deep level was the assay's run setting. Here immunoSEQ multiplex PCR was the method, and the copy in TCRdb shows in-frame clones only, minus some. The table shows 450,000 to 600,000 clones, with 70% to 85% occurring only once. Specimen: PBMCs. This sequence was found in a woman aged 40 to 55 in good health. Some clones in this sample may be carry-over from other donors' samples. The chain recombines TRBV4-2 with TRBJ1-1; 10 bases map to TRBD1. The CDR3 DNA follows: TGTGCCAGCAGCCAATCTTTTGTGGGACAGGGGTTTGGCACTGAAGCTTTCTTT. It yields the protein CASSQSFVGQGFGTEAFF.